The 14 T cell receptor beta chains below come from one sample, sequenced in a study of vaccination and CD4 T cells after COVID-19 (dated by TCRdb to the early 2020s). No antigen has been assigned to these receptors. The sample's treatment or condition label, decoded: approximately 10-day PBMC culture with coronavirus spike peptide pools or control peptides (ViraFEST assay). Library preparation was by PCR. Sequencing used an Illumina iSeq 100. At the Johns Hopkins FTIC core, DNA from the cultured CD4+ T cells underwent TCR sequencing with the Oncomine TCR Beta short-read assay. In TCRdb, the public reads were trimmed at Q25 with fastp and aligned with MiXCR, with productive beta chains retained. Every CDR3 protein is listed once, alongside the most common genes and DNA of its rows. Here the sample has about 15,000 distinct CDR3 sequences; 48% occur a single time. The ten largest clones represent around 15% of the sample.

The sample was CD4+ T cells from blood, cultured in vitro. These receptors all come from a human donor who had recovered from COVID-19.

This chain uses TRBV15 with TRBJ1-1; 12 positions match TRBD1. The CDR3 totals 14 residues. Trimming at V came to 5 bases and at J to 11 bases, leaving 9 bases not matched to a gene. The germline V gene encodes CDR1 LNHNV and CDR2 YYDKDF (reference sequence). The CDR3 loop reads CATSSGTGGEGAFF. CDR3 nucleotides: TGTGCCACCAGCTCCGGGACAGGGGGCGAGGGGGCTTTCTTT.

The V call is TRBV30, the J call TRBJ1-1; D gene uncertain. V lost 0 bases and J 7 bases, leaving 6 bases between the germline ends. Germline loops: CDR1 GTSNPN, CDR2 SVGIG (reference sequence). The CDR3 length is 11 residues. The CDR3 protein is CAWSVEIEAFF. The CDR3 DNA follows: TGTGCCTGGAGTGTCGAAATTGAAGCTTTCTTT.

V is TRBV20-1 and J is TRBJ2-1; no reliable D call. This CDR3 has 13 amino acids. Germline CDR1 DFQATT, CDR2 SNEGSKA (reference sequence). Deletions cut 4 bases from V and 5 bases from J, with 12 bases between. CDR3 DNA: TGCAGTGCTATTTCCGGAGTGAACAATGAGCAGTTCTTC. Translation: CSAISGVNNEQFF.

The V and J genes are TRBV7-2 and TRBJ2-3; D ambiguous. The CDR3 is 15 residues long. Germline assignment: CDR1 SGHTA and CDR2 FQGNSA. V dropped 1 base and J dropped 8 bases, with 16 bases sitting between them. The CDR3 spells CASSLVEVTMGTQYF. The CDR3 coding sequence is TGTGCCAGCAGCTTAGTAGAGGTTACGATGGGTACGCAGTATTTT.

The rearrangement links TRBV24-1 to TRBJ2-1, with TRBD2 identical over 8 bases. CDR3 length equals 14 residues. Germline CDR1 KGHDR, CDR2 SFDVKD. V was pared by 2 bases and J by 10 bases, with 6 bases of the junction left unmatched. CDR3 DNA: TGTGCCACCAGTGATTCCGGGGGGGCTAAGGAGCAGTTCTTC. As protein: CATSDSGGAKEQFF.

This chain joins TRBV6-1 and TRBJ1-5, with D perhaps TRBD1 (5 bases). This CDR3 has 14 amino acids. Per germline, CDR1 MNHNS and CDR2 SASEGT. Trimming cost V 0 bases and J 4 bases, with 7 bases left between them. The CDR3 reads CASSEAGGNQPQHF. DNA for the CDR3: TGTGCCAGCAGTGAAGCCGGGGGGAATCAGCCCCAGCATTTT.

A single count supports this clonotype. This CDR3 reads CASSETGTSGRLDTQYF. The CDR3 DNA follows: TGTGCCAGCAGTGAAACCGGGACTAGCGGGAGATTGGATACGCAGTATTTT. The chain carries TRBV25-1 and TRBJ2-3; TRBD2 agrees at 14 bases. Germline CDR1 is MGHDK and CDR2 is SYGVNS. The CDR3 totals 17 residues. With 2 bases clipped from V and 6 bases from J, the junction kept 7 bases outside the gene matches.

Here the CDR3 reads CASSSLAGQTGAQYF. DNA of the CDR3: TGTGCCAGCAGCTCCTTAGCGGGACAAACAGGCGCGCAGTATTTT. The chain carries TRBV11-3 and TRBJ2-3, with TRBD2 matching 8 bases. Per the germline V gene, CDR1 is SGHNT and CDR2 is YENEEA. This CDR3 region has 15 residues. With 4 bases clipped from V and 10 bases from J, the junction kept 13 bases outside the gene matches.

The chain has TRBV9 and TRBJ1-1, with D hard to call. Germline-derived CDR1 and CDR2 are SGDLS and YYNGEE. The CDR3 loop spans 15 amino acids. V was clipped by 4 bases and J by 2 bases, with 15 bases between them. For the CDR3, the DNA is TGTGCCAGCAGCCCACGGACGTCGCCCAACACTGAAGCTTTCTTT. Its translation: CASSPRTSPNTEAFF.

This clonotype has only one observation. The chain employs TRBV9 and TRBJ2-5, with TRBD1 matching 8 bases. V lost 0 bases to trimming and J lost 5 bases; unmatched junction nucleotides: 6. CDR3 length: 15 residues. Germline CDR1 reads SGDLS; CDR2 reads YYNGEE. The CDR3 loop reads CASSVVSGGEETQYF. CDR3 coding DNA: TGTGCCAGCAGCGTAGTGTCAGGGGGCGAGGAGACCCAGTACTTC.

Details on this clonotype: The germline gene is not matched at one end of the junction; a read error may be the cause. V gene TRBV27 combines with J gene TRBJ1-1; D not resolved. In germline, CDR1 is MNHEY, CDR2 SMNVEV (reference sequence). There are 15 residues in the CDR3. The CDR3 sequence is CVSSLPPVGRTEAFF. Written as DNA, the CDR3 is TGTGTCAGCAGTTTACCGCCGGTTGGGAGGACTGAAGCTTTCTTT.

This clonotype has a handful of counts. The chain uses TRBV6-2 or TRBV6-3 and TRBJ2-7; TRBD1 matches at 7 bases. V lost 7 bases and J lost 3; bases outside the gene matches: 9. The CDR3 totals 14 residues. Per germline, CDR1 MNHEY and CDR2 SVGEGT. The DNA of the CDR3 is TGTGCCAGCAAACACAGGGGCCTAATCTACGAGCAGTACTTC. Encoded protein: CASKHRGLIYEQYF.

The chain carries TRBV29-1 and TRBJ2-3; tentatively, D is TRBD2 (5 bases). CDR1 SQVTM and CDR2 ANQGSEA come from the germline V gene. The CDR3 is 10 residues long. V was clipped by 7 bases and J by 6 bases, with 8 bases between them. The CDR3 protein is CSGGLDTQYF. DNA for the CDR3: TGCAGCGGAGGGTTGGATACGCAGTATTTT.

In this sample, this clonotype turned up a few times. The chain joins TRBV6-1 to TRBJ1-4, with D uncertain. This CDR3 has 15 amino acids. In germline, CDR1 is MNHNS, CDR2 SASEGT. V lost 5 bases and J lost 7, with 17 bases in between. The CDR3 spells CASSQTVGSGEKLFF. The CDR3 bases are TGTGCCAGCAGTCAAACGGTCGGTTCGGGTGAAAAACTGTTTTTT.